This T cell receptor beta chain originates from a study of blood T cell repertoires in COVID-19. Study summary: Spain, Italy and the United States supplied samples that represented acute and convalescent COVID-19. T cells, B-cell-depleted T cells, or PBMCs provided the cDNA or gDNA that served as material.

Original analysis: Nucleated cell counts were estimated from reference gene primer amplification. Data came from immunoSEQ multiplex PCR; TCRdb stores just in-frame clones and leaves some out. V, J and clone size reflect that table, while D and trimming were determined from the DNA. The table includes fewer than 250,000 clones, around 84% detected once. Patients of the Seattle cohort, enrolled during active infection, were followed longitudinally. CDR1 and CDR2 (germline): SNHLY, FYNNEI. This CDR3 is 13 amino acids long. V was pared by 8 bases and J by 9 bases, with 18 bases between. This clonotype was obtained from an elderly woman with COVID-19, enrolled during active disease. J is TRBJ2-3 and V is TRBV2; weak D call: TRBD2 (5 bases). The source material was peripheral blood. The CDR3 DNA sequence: TGTGCCAGCCCCACGAAGGCGGGCGGGACGCAGTATTTT. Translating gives CASPTKAGGTQYF.